Included here is one T cell receptor beta chain sequence, with context. RNA transcripts gave rise to amplified TCR beta CDR3 regions. Using the HTBI primer set, a first-round RT-PCR was run on the TCR CDR3. TCRdb fed the multiplex PCR reads into MiXCR, producing one record per CDR3 protein. The data show about 590,000 distinct CDR3 sequences, 15% to 19% seen once. Graves' hyperthyroidism showing no ophthalmopathy progression within 18 months was considered stable. The PBMCs studied were ones that came from about 9.9 ml fresh peripheral blood. This sample was included in a study of T cells in Graves' hyperthyroidism and ophthalmopathy. This CDR3 region has 13 residues. Germline CDR1 reads KGHSH; CDR2 reads LQKENI. The J segment lost 5 bases and the V segment lost 6 bases, leaving 6 bases of the junction unmatched.

The chain carries TRBV18 and TRBJ1-2; 7 nucleotides match TRBD1. Sequencing was done on a sample of blood. The sequence was collected from a woman in her 30s with Graves' hyperthyroidism. This CDR3 is CASSETGEYGYTF. The CDR3 DNA reads as TGTGCCAGCTCCGAAACAGGGGAATATGGCTACACCTTC.